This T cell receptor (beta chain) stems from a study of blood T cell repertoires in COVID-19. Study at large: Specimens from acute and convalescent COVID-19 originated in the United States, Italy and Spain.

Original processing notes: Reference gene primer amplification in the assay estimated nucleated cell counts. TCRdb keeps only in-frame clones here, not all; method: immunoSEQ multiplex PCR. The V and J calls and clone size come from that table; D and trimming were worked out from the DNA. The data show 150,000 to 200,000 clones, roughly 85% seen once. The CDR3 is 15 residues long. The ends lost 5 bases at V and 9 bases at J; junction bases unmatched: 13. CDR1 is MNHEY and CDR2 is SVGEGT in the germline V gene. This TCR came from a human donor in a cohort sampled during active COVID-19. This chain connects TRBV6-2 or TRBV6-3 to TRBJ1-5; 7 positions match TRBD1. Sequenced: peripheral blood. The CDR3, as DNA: TGTGCCAGCAGTGACCTTAGGGGGCTCTCTGCGCCCCAGCATTTT. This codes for CASSDLRGLSAPQHF.